The rows below give T cell receptor beta chains drawn from one sample of a study of identical twins. MiXCR was run by TCRdb on the 5' RACE reads, yielding one entry per CDR3 protein. This table has 100,000 or so distinct CDR3 sequences, 4.5% to 6.5% appearing once. Sequences were obtained from memory T cells sorted from blood. The source of these receptors is a woman aged 50 to 60 in good health. CDR3s include the opening cysteine and the closing phenylalanine or tryptophan.

>TRBJ1-5|TRBV13
CASRKAGRDQPQHF
>TRBJ2-6|TRBV10-3
CAISEPVLSPSGANVLTF
>TRBJ1-2|TRBV6-5
CASSYKAGGLRSYTF
>TRBJ1-6|TRBV20-1
CSAPFQGSSYNSPLHF
>TRBJ1-1|TRBV9
CASSVDPDSDTEAFF
>TRBJ2-3|TRBV7-7
CASSSGQGGADTQYF
>TRBJ2-1|TRBV7-9
CASSLEVSGGGGQFF
>TRBJ2-7|TRBV5-1
CASSLGSGDRYEQYF
>TRBJ2-7|TRBV4-1
CASSQPTSGAYEQYF
>TRBJ1-1|TRBV7-9
CASSSGQTMNTEAFF
>TRBJ2-3|TRBV6-6
CASSYSSREWGTQYF
>TRBJ1-6|TRBV20-1
CSARPPGRGRFGNSPLHF
>TRBJ2-3|TRBV9
CASSVGDTQYF
>TRBJ2-3|TRBV3-1
CASSQDDPFLAGALDTQYF
>TRBJ2-5|TRBV11-2
CASSPADGRGETQYF
>TRBJ2-7|TRBV5-1
CASSLVRAGPASYEQYF
>TRBJ1-5|TRBV10-3
CAIRADSGNQPQHF
>TRBJ2-6|TRBV5-6
CASSLSNVLTF
>TRBJ1-3|TRBV12-3/TRBV12-4
CASLSSGNTIYF
>TRBJ1-1|TRBV7-2
CASSFFREAFF
>TRBJ2-2|TRBV27
CASTLGGPNTGELFF
>TRBJ2-1|TRBV30
CAWSVGTSGSDEQFF
>TRBJ2-1|TRBV12-3/TRBV12-4
CASSLSRVDEQFF
>TRBJ2-3|TRBV6-2/TRBV6-3
CASSSNRGPTDTQYF
>TRBJ2-7|TRBV3-1
CASSRSIAGRDEQYF
>TRBJ2-5|TRBV24-1
CATSDATGDEETQYF
>TRBJ1-4|TRBV5-1
CASSLERQPNEKLFF
>TRBJ2-1|TRBV25-1
CASSELGNEQFF
>TRBJ1-1|TRBV30
CAWSVAGEGSEAFF
>TRBJ2-3|TRBV11-2
CASSLDSGLAADTQYF
>TRBJ1-5|TRBV6-4
CASRLWADNNQPQHF
>TRBJ2-1|TRBV24-1
CATSKGLAYNEQFF
>TRBJ2-5|TRBV5-1
CASTIQGAQETQYF
>TRBJ1-5|TRBV19
CASSPGGNNQPQHF
>TRBJ2-3|TRBV5-5
CASSSRLADTQYF
>TRBJ2-3|TRBV5-1
CASSPANAPGVRDTQYF
>TRBJ1-2|TRBV24-1
CATSDLGDRDYGYTF
>TRBJ1-6|TRBV10-3
CAIRDRGDSPLHF
>TRBJ2-1|TRBV6-1
CASIWASGLAANEQFF
>TRBJ2-5|TRBV19
CASSITRRQETQYF
>TRBJ2-3|TRBV5-1
CASSRKDFSSRGTDTQYF
>TRBJ1-1|TRBV20-1
CSARHPTNTEAFF
>TRBJ2-3|TRBV20-1
CSAHGTSTQYF
>TRBJ1-1|TRBV19
CASSRDRGQTEAFF
>TRBJ2-1|TRBV5-4
CASSSGLAGGSYNEQFF
>TRBJ2-2|TRBV5-6
CASSPRLFTGELFF
>TRBJ2-2|TRBV5-1
CASMRQSGNTGELFF
>TRBJ1-2|TRBV14
CASSQGIRAGANYGYTF
>TRBJ1-2|TRBV28
CASSFLTYGYTF
>TRBJ2-1|TRBV24-1
CATSTLAGREQFF
>TRBJ2-3|TRBV20-1
CSAHDRIRSTDTQYF